This T cell receptor (beta chain) was sequenced in a study of blood T cells in healthy people across ages. Study findings and constraints: Using unsorted PBMCs precluded a conclusive naive versus antigen-experienced comparison.

Concerning this clonotype: Its antigen is as yet unknown.

With a J-beta primer mix and a sample-barcoded 5' primer, a second PCR ran roughly 6 to 11 cycles. TCRdb redid the calling of the 5' RACE reads with MiXCR, one entry per CDR3 protein. Of roughly 830,000 distinct CDR3 sequences detected, roughly 60% appear once; the ten largest clones hold approximately 30%. CDR1 is DFQATT, CDR2 SNEGSKA, per germline (reference sequence). Trimming removed 5 bases from V and 9 bases from J; junction bases left unmatched: 14. CDR3 size: 16 residues. Donors ranged from roughly 6 to 95 years old and were healthy Caucasians in Russia. This TCR was recovered from a man younger than 40 in good health. The rearrangement joins TRBV20-1 to TRBJ1-6; 9 nucleotides line up with TRBD1. Sequencing input: blood. The CDR3 loop reads CSASDELTGGGSPLHF. The CDR3 nucleotides read TGCAGTGCTTCCGACGAACTGACAGGGGGAGGTTCACCCCTCCACTTT.